This TCR beta chain was sequenced for a study of blood T cell repertoires in COVID-19. Overall study context: Donors in Cohort 3 who had recovered were those with two negative PCRs, healthcare professional clearance, or resolution of their symptoms.

The germline V gene has CDR1 SGHTA and CDR2 FQGNSA. This CDR3 is 15 amino acids long. Trimming at V came to 5 bases and at J to 7 bases, leaving 9 bases not matched to a gene. The study recruited people aged about 18 to 95 years across about 25 US areas. Under the authors' procedure: From reference gene primer amplification, estimates of nucleated cell counts were derived. Method: immunoSEQ multiplex PCR; TCRdb's copy keeps in-frame clones and lacks some. V and J calls and clone size follow that table, whereas D and trimming were derived from the DNA. Of a few hundred thousand clones listed, around 89% were seen once; the top ten hold roughly 2%.

The sequence was obtained from an older woman in a cohort exposed to, infected with or recovered from COVID-19 (not recorded which). The chain employs TRBV7-2 and TRBJ2-5; 11 bases line up with TRBD2. The sample consisted of PBMCs or T cells enriched from blood (not recorded which). Here the CDR3 reads CASSPTTSGVLTQYF. The CDR3 DNA sequence: TGTGCCAGCAGCCCAACGACTAGCGGGGTTCTGACCCAGTACTTC.